This entry lists 13 T cell receptor beta chains sequenced from one sample in a study of T-cell reconstitution after alpha-beta-depleted transplantation in children. The TCRbeta library was prepared with unique molecular identifiers. A single record per CDR3 protein comes from TCRdb applying MiXCR to the PCR reads. The sample has approximately 490,000 distinct CDR3 sequences, over 9.5% seen once. Here the sequenced sample was PBMCs, taken before TCRalphabeta/CD19-depleted stem cell transplant. The receptors shown here come from a child aged 2 to 9 with inherited bone marrow failure, due to receive a stem cell transplant.

The rearrangement uses TRBV7-2 and TRBJ2-3; 8 nucleotides match TRBD1. This CDR3 contains 17 residues. Per germline, CDR1 SGHTA and CDR2 FQGNSA. With 5 bases clipped from V and 1 base from J, the junction kept 11 bases outside the gene matches. CDR3 loop: CASSRVGQGRRTDTQYF. CDR3 coding DNA: TGTGCCAGCAGCCGAGTCGGACAGGGAAGACGCACAGATACGCAGTATTTT.

This chain uses TRBV12-3 or TRBV12-4 with TRBJ1-5; TRBD1 is a possible D gene (6 bases). CDR3 length: 19 amino acids. Trimming shortened V by 4 bases and J by 0 bases, and 22 bases separated the two germline ends. DNA for the CDR3: TGTGCCAGCAGTTCCGACCTCCTGGACAGCCTTGATAGCAATCAGCCCCAGCATTTT. Amino acid sequence: CASSSDLLDSLDSNQPQHF.

This clonotype has only a few counts. The J gene is TRBJ2-7, the V gene TRBV7-2, with D hard to call. The CDR3 has 16 residues. V was pared by 1 base and J by 0 bases, with 13 bases between. Germline-derived CDR1 and CDR2 are SGHTA and FQGNSA. The CDR3 sequence: CASSLVATGLSYEQYF. DNA for the CDR3: TGTGCCAGCAGCTTAGTCGCGACGGGTCTCTCCTACGAGCAGTACTTC.

This clonotype has at least ten counts. The V call is TRBV28, the J call TRBJ2-1; D call uncertain. The CDR3 is 13 amino acids. Germline CDR1 reads MDHEN; CDR2 reads SYDVKM. Trimming cost V 3 bases and J 5 bases, with 8 bases left between them. The chain's CDR3 is CASSFDSNNEQFF. In nucleotides, the CDR3 is TGTGCCAGCAGTTTCGATTCCAACAATGAGCAGTTCTTC.

This clonotype has a count of ten or more. The genes are TRBV12-3 or TRBV12-4 and TRBJ2-3, with TRBD1 identical over 8 bases. The CDR3 is made up of 14 amino acids. Trimming at V came to 7 bases and at J to 5 bases, leaving 8 bases not matched to a gene. Written as DNA, the CDR3 is TGTGCCAGCACCAAGACAGGGGCCGGAGATACGCAGTATTTT. It codes for CASTKTGAGDTQYF.

At least ten counts were recorded for this clonotype. The genes are TRBV6-5 and TRBJ1-2, with D maybe TRBD1 (5 bases). The CDR3 is made up of 14 amino acids. Per the germline V gene, CDR1 is MNHEY and CDR2 is SVGAGI. Trimming left V 4 bases short and J 8 bases short, with 17 bases between. The CDR3: CASSWDGRLGGYTF. The CDR3 DNA sequence: TGTGCCAGCAGTTGGGACGGGCGCCTCGGGGGCTACACCTTC.

This clonotype was seen ten or more times. The chain recombines TRBV29-1 with TRBJ2-2; 9 bases are shared with TRBD1. This CDR3 has 16 residues. The germline gives CDR1 SQVTM, CDR2 ANQGSEA. The junction had 14 bases not matched to a gene; V was cut back by 6 bases and J by 6 bases. For the CDR3, the DNA is TGCAGCGTCGAATATTTTACCGGGACAGGGTCCGGGGAGCTGTTTTTT. Translation gives CSVEYFTGTGSGELFF.

This clonotype showed up many times. This chain connects TRBV14 to TRBJ1-2; D may be TRBD1 (6 bases). The length of the CDR3 is 14 residues. Germline CDR1 reads SGHDN; CDR2 reads FVKESK. Trimming pared 3 bases from V and 2 bases from J, leaving 10 bases between. This chain's CDR3 is CASSHRDMNYGYTF. The CDR3 DNA reads TGTGCCAGCAGCCACCGGGACATGAACTATGGCTACACCTTC. Variable domain in full (rest from reference TRBV14 and TRBJ1-2): EAGVTQFPSHSVIEKGQTVTLRCDPISGHDNLYWYRRVMGKEIKFLLHFVKESKQDESGMPNNRFLAERTGGTYSTLKVQPAELEDSGVYFCASSHRDMNYGYTFGSGTRLTVV.

As concerns this clonotype: A much larger clonotype is one base distant, so this may be a read error. The V gene is TRBV6-2 or TRBV6-3, the J gene TRBJ1-2; D not resolved. V lost 5 bases and J 7 bases, leaving 11 bases between the germline ends. The CDR3 is 12 residues long. CDR1 MNHEY and CDR2 SVGEGT come from the germline V gene. The CDR3 coding sequence is TGTGCCAGCAGTCGGTTGATCCTTGGCTACACCTTC. Amino acid sequence: CASSRLILGYTF.

The chain recombines TRBV20-1 with TRBJ2-6; 9 bases agree with TRBD1. The CDR3 consists of 16 residues. Germline values: CDR1 DFQATT, CDR2 SNEGSKA (reference sequence). Trimming cost V 2 bases and J 4 bases; bases outside gene matches: 6. CDR3 coding DNA: TGCAGTGCTAGATACGGGACAGGGTTAGGGGCCAACGTCCTGACTTTC. It codes for CSARYGTGLGANVLTF.

This clonotype has only a few counts. The chain links TRBV7-9 to TRBJ2-7, with TRBD2 matching over 8 bases. Losses at the gene ends were 5 bases for V and 7 bases for J; bases not matched to a gene: 19. The CDR3 consists of 17 residues. CDR1 SEHNR and CDR2 FQNEAQ come from the germline V gene (reference sequence). DNA for the CDR3: TGTGCCAGCAGCATACTCCCGCCTACTAGCGGAGCTATTGAGCAGTACTTC. Residues: CASSILPPTSGAIEQYF. Filled out from reference TRBV7-9 and TRBJ2-7, the complete variable domain reads DTGVSQNPRHKITKRGQNVTFRCDPISEHNRLYWYRQTLGQGPEFLTYFQNEAQLEKSRLLSDRFSAERPKGSFSTLEIQRTEQGDSAMYLCASSILPPTSGAIEQYFGPGTRLTVT.

The sample holds many counts of this clonotype. The chain joins TRBV9 to TRBJ1-2; D not resolved. The CDR3 has 11 residues. CDR1 is SGDLS, CDR2 YYNGEE, per germline. V lost 3 bases and J lost 3, with 3 bases in between. The CDR3 nucleotides read TGTGCCAGCAGCGCCCACTATGGCTACACCTTC. It yields the protein CASSAHYGYTF.

V usage is TRBV20-1 and J usage is TRBJ1-6, with D unresolved. Germline V gene data show CDR1 as DFQATT and CDR2 as SNEGSKA (reference sequence). Trimming left V 8 bases short and J 13 bases short, with 27 bases between. The CDR3 loop spans 15 amino acids. The CDR3 region is CSPSKPGAPKAPLHF. The CDR3 DNA follows: TGCAGTCCCTCTAAGCCTGGAGCTCCTAAGGCCCCCCTCCACTTT.